This TCR beta chain was obtained from a study of blood T cell repertoires in COVID-19. Study as a whole: Some COVID-19 samples were acute and others convalescent; all came from the United States, Italy and Spain.

There are 16 residues in the CDR3. Trimming shortened V by 3 bases and J by 4 bases, and 18 bases separated the two germline ends. CDR1 is MNHEY and CDR2 is SMNVEV in the germline V gene (reference sequence). Libraries were prepared by immunoSEQ multiplex PCR; TCRdb keeps only in-frame clonotypes and omits some of them. The data show 390,000 or so clones, 87% seen once. This sequence joins TRBV27 and TRBJ1-2; D is unresolved. Sequencing was performed on PBMCs or T cells enriched from blood (not recorded which). This TCR came from a woman in her fifties or sixties who had recovered from COVID-19. The CDR3: CASSLYFVGGGYGYTF. In DNA, the CDR3 is TGTGCCAGCAGTTTGTATTTTGTCGGCGGCGGCTATGGCTACACCTTC.